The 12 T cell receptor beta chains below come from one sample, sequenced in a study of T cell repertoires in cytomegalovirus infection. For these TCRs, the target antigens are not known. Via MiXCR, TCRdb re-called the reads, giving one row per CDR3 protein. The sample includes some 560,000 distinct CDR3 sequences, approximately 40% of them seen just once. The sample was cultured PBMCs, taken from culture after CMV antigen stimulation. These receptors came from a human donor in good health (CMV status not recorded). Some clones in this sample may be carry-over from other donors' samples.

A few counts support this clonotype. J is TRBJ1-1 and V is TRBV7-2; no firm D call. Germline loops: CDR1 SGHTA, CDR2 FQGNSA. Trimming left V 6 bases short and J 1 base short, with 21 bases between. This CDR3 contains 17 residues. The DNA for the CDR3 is TGTGCCAGCAGGCGTATCCCTCGGCGAGGACCGAACACTGAAGCTTTCTTT. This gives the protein CASRRIPRRGPNTEAFF. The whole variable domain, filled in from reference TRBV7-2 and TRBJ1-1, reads GAGVSQSPSNKVTEKGKDVELRCDPISGHTALYWYRQSLGQGLEFLIYFQGNSAPDKSGLPSDRFSAERTGGSVSTLTIQRTQQEDSAVYLCASRRIPRRGPNTEAFFGQGTRLTVV.

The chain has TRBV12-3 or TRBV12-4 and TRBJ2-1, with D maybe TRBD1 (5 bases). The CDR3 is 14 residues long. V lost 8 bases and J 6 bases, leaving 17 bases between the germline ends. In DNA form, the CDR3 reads TGTGCCAGCGGGGCGCCGCTCCGGCTCAATGAGCAGTTCTTC. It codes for CASGAPLRLNEQFF.

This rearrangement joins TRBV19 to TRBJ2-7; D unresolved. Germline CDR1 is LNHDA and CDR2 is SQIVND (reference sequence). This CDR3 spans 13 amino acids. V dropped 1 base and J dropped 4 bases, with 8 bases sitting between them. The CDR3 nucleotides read TGTGCCAGTAGTATAGGAGACGGTTACGAGCAGTACTTC. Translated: CASSIGDGYEQYF. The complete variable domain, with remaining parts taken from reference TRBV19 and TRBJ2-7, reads DGGITQSPKYLFRKEGQNVTLSCEQNLNHDAMYWYRQDPGQGLRLIYYSQIVNDFQKGDIAEGYSVSREKKESFPLTVTSAQKNPTAFYLCASSIGDGYEQYFGPGTRLTVT.

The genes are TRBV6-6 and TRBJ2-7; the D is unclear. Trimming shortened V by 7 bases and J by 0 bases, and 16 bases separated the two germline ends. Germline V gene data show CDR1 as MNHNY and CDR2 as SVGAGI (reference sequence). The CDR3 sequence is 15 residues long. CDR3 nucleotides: TGTGCCAGCACCAACCCGGGCCGAAGCTCCTACGAGCAGTACTTC. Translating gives CASTNPGRSSYEQYF.

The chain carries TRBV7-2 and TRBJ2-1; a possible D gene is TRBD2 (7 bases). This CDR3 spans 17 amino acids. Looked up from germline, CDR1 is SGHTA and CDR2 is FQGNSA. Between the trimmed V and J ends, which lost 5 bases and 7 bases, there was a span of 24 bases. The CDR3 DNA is TGTGCCAGCAGCCGCTCCCCAACCGGGGGGCGGGTGAATGAGCAGTTCTTC. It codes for CASSRSPTGGRVNEQFF.

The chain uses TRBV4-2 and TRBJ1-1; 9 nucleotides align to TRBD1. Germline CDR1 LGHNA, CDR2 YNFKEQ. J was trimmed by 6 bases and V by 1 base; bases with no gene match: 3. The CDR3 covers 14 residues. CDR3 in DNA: TGTGCCAGCAGCCAAGGACAGGGGGACGCTGAAGCTTTCTTT. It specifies CASSQGQGDAEAFF.

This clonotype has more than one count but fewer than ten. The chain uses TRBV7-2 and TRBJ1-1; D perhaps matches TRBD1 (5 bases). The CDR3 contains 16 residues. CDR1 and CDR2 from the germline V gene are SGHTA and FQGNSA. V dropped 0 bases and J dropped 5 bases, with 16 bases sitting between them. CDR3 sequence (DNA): TGTGCCAGCAGCTTAGCATGGGCCAGGGCAAGTACTGAAGCTTTCTTT. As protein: CASSLAWARASTEAFF.

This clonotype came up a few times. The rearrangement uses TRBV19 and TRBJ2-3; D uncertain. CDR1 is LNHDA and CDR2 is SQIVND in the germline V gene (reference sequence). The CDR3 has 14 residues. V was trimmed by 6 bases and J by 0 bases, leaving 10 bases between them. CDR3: CASRSQLSTDTQYF. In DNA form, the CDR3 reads TGTGCCAGTAGAAGTCAACTCAGCACAGATACGCAGTATTTT.

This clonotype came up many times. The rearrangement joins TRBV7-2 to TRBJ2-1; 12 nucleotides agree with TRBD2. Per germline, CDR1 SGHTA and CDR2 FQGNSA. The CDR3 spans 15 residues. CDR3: CWSGVGTSGSPEQFF. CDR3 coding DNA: TGTTGGAGTGGGGTGGGGACTAGCGGGTCCCCAGAGCAGTTCTTC. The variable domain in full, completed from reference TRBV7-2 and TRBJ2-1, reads GAGVSQSPSNKVTEKGKDVELRCDPISGHTALYWYRQSLGQGLEFLIYFQGNSAPDKSGLPSDRFSAERTGGSVSTLTIQRTQQEDSAVYLCWSGVGTSGSPEQFFGPGTRLTVL.

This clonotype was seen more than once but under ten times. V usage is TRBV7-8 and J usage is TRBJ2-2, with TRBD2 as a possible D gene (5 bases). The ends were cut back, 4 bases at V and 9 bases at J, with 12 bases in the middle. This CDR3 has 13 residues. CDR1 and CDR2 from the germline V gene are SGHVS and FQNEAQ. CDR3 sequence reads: CASSYRRLRELFF. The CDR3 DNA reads TGTGCCAGCAGCTATCGGAGACTACGGGAGCTGTTTTTT.

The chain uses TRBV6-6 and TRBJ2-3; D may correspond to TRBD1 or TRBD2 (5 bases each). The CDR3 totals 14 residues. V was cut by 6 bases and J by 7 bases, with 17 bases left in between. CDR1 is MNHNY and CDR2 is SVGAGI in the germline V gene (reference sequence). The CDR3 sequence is CASRTQGVRNTQYF. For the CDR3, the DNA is TGTGCCAGCAGAACGCAGGGAGTAAGGAATACGCAGTATTTT.

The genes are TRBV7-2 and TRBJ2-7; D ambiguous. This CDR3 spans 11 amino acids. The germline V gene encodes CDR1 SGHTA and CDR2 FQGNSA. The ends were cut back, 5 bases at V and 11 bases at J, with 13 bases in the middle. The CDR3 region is CASSQSVFKYF. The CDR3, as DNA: TGTGCCAGCAGCCAGTCCGTATTCAAGTACTTC.